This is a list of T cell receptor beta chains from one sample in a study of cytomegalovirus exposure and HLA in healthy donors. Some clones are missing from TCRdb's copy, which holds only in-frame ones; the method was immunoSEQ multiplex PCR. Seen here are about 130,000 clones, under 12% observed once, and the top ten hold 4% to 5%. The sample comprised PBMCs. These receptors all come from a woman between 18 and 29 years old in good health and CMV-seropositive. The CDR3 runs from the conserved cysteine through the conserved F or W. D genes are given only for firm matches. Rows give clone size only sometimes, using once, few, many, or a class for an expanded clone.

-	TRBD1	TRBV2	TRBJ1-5	CASSEGQGFNQPQHF	TGTGCCAGCAGTGAGGGACAGGGCTTCAATCAGCCCCAGCATTTT
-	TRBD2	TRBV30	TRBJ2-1	CAWTGAGGYNEQFF	TGTGCCTGGACCGGAGCGGGAGGTTACAATGAGCAGTTCTTC
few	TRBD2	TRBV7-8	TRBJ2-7	CASSAFLAGDSYEQYF	TGTGCCAGCAGCGCCTTTCTAGCGGGAGACTCCTACGAGCAGTACTTC
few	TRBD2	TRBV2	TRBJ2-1	CASSTRTSGGVAEQFF	TGTGCCAGCAGTACACGGACTAGCGGGGGGGTGGCTGAGCAGTTCTTC
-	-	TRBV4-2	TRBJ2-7	CASSQEHSYEQYF	TGTGCCAGCAGCCAAGAACACTCCTACGAGCAGTACTTC
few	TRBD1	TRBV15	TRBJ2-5	CATRKTGEETQYF	TGTGCCACCAGAAAGACAGGGGAAGAGACCCAGTACTTC
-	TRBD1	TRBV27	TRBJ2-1	CASGQGYNEQFF	TGTGCCAGCGGACAGGGGTACAATGAGCAGTTCTTC
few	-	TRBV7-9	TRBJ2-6	CASSKGLITGSGANVLTF	TGTGCCAGCAGCAAGGGACTGATTACGGGATCTGGGGCCAACGTCCTGACTTTC
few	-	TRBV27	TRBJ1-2	CASKRREGGGKLYGYTF	TGTGCCAGCAAAAGAAGAGAGGGCGGGGGAAAACTCTATGGCTACACCTTC
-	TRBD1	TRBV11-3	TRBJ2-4	CASSQLTGKNIQYF	TGTGCCAGCAGCCAACTGACAGGGAAAAACATTCAGTACTTC
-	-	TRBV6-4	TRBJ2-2	CASSAGDTGELFF	TGTGCCAGCAGTGCAGGGGACACCGGGGAGCTGTTTTTT
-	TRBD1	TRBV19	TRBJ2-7	CASREGQGNIFEQYF	TGTGCCAGTAGAGAAGGACAGGGTAATATTTTCGAGCAGTACTTC
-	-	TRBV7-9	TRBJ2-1	CASSSRQRETYNEQFF	TGTGCCAGCAGCTCCCGACAGCGTGAGACCTACAATGAGCAGTTCTTC
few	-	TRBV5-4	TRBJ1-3	CASSHQRGSENTIYF	TGTGCCAGCAGCCATCAACGGGGATCGGAAAACACCATATATTTT
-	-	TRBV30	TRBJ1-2	CAWSVGSLGDGYTF	TGTGCCTGGAGTGTCGGATCGTTAGGAGACGGCTACACCTTC
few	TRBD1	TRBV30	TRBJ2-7	CAWGGQGRLEQYF	TGTGCCTGGGGGGGACAGGGACGTTTGGAGCAGTACTTC
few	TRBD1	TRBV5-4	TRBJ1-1	CASSLTGHQGARTEAFF	TGTGCCAGCAGCTTGACAGGTCATCAGGGGGCGAGAACTGAAGCTTTCTTT
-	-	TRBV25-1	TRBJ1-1	CASSEGGTRGAFF	TGTGCCAGCAGTGAAGGGGGGACTCGGGGGGCTTTCTTT
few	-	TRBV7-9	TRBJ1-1	CASSLVTGTAEAFF	TGTGCCAGCAGCTTAGTTACAGGGACCGCTGAAGCTTTCTTT